This T cell receptor beta chain was observed in a study of PD-L1 blockade in urothelial cancer. Time point denoted: pretreatment peripheral blood. CDR1 and CDR2 (germline): SGHVS, FQNEAQ. Losses at the gene ends were 2 bases for V and 8 bases for J; bases not matched to a gene: 12. The CDR3 length is 16 residues. The table came from immunoSEQ multiplex PCR; TCRdb's copy has only in-frame clones and leaves some out. The sample carries 100,000 to 150,000 clones, roughly 83% recorded once. This clonotype originated in a man aged 45-65 years with urothelial cancer. This sequence joins TRBV7-8 and TRBJ2-1; 7 nucleotides match TRBD2. Here the sequenced sample was PBMCs, taken around atezolizumab (anti-PD-L1) treatment. The chain's CDR3 is CASSLSRPSGPHEQFF. For the CDR3, the DNA is TGTGCCAGCAGCTTATCTAGGCCTAGCGGCCCCCATGAGCAGTTCTTC.